Given below is one TCR beta chain in context. Its antigen is as yet unknown. Per the germline V gene, CDR1 is SGDLS and CDR2 is YYNGEE. The junction had 4 bases not matched to a gene; V was cut back by 1 base and J by 4 bases. The CDR3 runs to 15 residues. Profiling relied on immunoSEQ multiplex PCR, and the TCRdb table lists in-frame clones only, not all of them. This sample carries tens of thousands of clones, roughly four fifths of them seen once, and the ten largest clones take about a sixth. These data belong to a study of graft-versus-host responses after intestinal transplantation. Overall study context: Grafts that recipients had were multivisceral, liver-intestinal, or isolated intestinal transplants. Uniformly, recipients were administered anti-thymocyte globulin induction with subsequent tacrolimus and steroids for two to three years. Study-level results: The recipient marrow held GvH clones, and some of them showed up first in ileum or blood. Individuals who had graft-donor T cell macrochimerism had allografts that showed high graft-versus-host to host-versus-graft clonal ratios.

This sample comprised unstimulated CD8+ T cells sorted from spleen or lymph node cells, obtained before intestinal transplant. The rearrangement uses TRBV9 and TRBJ2-3; the match to TRBD2 covers 9 bases. The receptor was isolated from a human donor who received an intestinal transplant. The CDR3 DNA follows: TGTGCCAGCAGCGTACTTGCGGGAGGGGCAGATACGCAGTATTTT. This encodes CASSVLAGGADTQYF.